The next 27 T cell receptor beta chains were all read from a single sample in a study of blood T cell repertoires in COVID-19 (dated by TCRdb to the early 2020s). Receptor libraries were prepared by the immunoSEQ multiplex PCR assay. The table was pulled from immuneACCESS by TCRdb, which kept in-frame rearrangements only. Such tables lose some clones; where checked, under half of the loss comes from unresolved V genes, and the rest has no known cause. Within this sample are around 500,000 clones, with 80% to 90% of them counted one time only. Approximately 3.2% of the sample rests with the top ten. The sequencing sample was made of peripheral blood. The origin of the receptors is a human donor in a cohort sampled during active COVID-19.

CDR3: CASRRQGTDTQYF. The DNA of the CDR3 is TGTGCCAGTAGAAGACAGGGCACAGATACGCAGTATTTT. The J gene is TRBJ2-3, the V gene TRBV19, with D possibly being TRBD1 (6 bases). CDR1 LNHDA and CDR2 SQIVND come from the germline V gene (reference sequence). The ends were cut back, 6 bases at V and 1 base at J, with 8 bases in the middle. This CDR3 contains 13 residues.

Only a few counts were recorded for this clone. The CDR3 region has the DNA TGTGCCTACACACAGGGGAGGACTGAAGCTTTCTTT. Translation: CAYTQGRTEAFF. V gene TRBV30 combines with J gene TRBJ1-1; TRBD1 agrees at 7 bases. J was trimmed by 5 bases and V by 7 bases; bases with no gene match: 7. The CDR3 length is 12 residues. Germline V lookup: CDR1 GTSNPN, CDR2 SVGIG (reference sequence). Full variable domain (rest looked up from reference TRBV30 and TRBJ1-1): SQTIHQWPATLVQPVGSPLSLECTVEGTSNPNLYWYRQAAGRGLQLLFYSVGIGQISSEVPQNLSASRPQDRQFILSSKKLLLSDSGFYLCAYTQGRTEAFFGQGTRLTVV.

The chain combines TRBV4-1 with TRBJ2-7; TRBD2 might be the D (6 bases). V was trimmed by 3 bases and J by 6 bases, leaving 15 bases between them. The CDR3 spans 14 residues. Germline values: CDR1 MGHRA, CDR2 YSYEKL. CDR3 region: CASSQGNGGTEQYF. Written as DNA, the CDR3 is TGCGCCAGCAGCCAGGGAAACGGCGGGACCGAGCAGTACTTC.

The rearrangement uses TRBV24-1 and TRBJ2-4, with a tentative D call TRBD1 (6 bases). Germline-derived CDR1 and CDR2 are KGHDR and SFDVKD. The CDR3 totals 15 residues. V dropped 9 bases and J dropped 0 bases, with 14 bases sitting between them. The CDR3 sequence: CATSAGQLAKNIQYF. In DNA form, the CDR3 reads TGTGCCACCTCCGCAGGACAGCTAGCCAAAAACATTCAGTACTTC.

This sequence joins TRBV5-1 and TRBJ2-5; tentatively, D is TRBD2 (5 bases). This CDR3 is built from 14 residues. V gave up 3 bases and J gave up 2 bases, with 11 bases separating them. Germline V gives CDR1 SGHRS, CDR2 YFSETQ. CDR3 residues: CASSYKADQETQYF. CDR3 sequence (DNA): TGCGCCAGCAGCTACAAAGCGGATCAAGAGACCCAGTACTTC.

This clone was seen only a few times. CDR3 sequence: CASSRGGPYEQYF. The CDR3, as DNA: TGTGCCAGCAGTAGGGGGGGCCCCTACGAGCAGTACTTC. V is TRBV27 and J is TRBJ2-7; the D gene is possibly TRBD2 (7 bases). The CDR3 extends over 13 amino acids. Trimming shortened V by 5 bases and J by 2 bases, and 10 bases separated the two germline ends. The germline V gene has CDR1 MNHEY and CDR2 SMNVEV (reference sequence).

V and J are TRBV10-3 and TRBJ1-4; 9 bases align to TRBD1. Trimming cost V 4 bases and J 3 bases; bases outside gene matches: 0. The CDR3 contains 14 residues. CDR1 is ENHRY and CDR2 is SYGVKD in the germline V gene. As DNA, the CDR3 is TGTGCCATCAGTGGACAGGGGGCTAATGAAAAACTGTTTTTT. Its protein product is CAISGQGANEKLFF.

J is TRBJ2-5 and V is TRBV7-9; 9 bases align to TRBD2. The CDR3 runs to 18 residues. Germline CDR1 SEHNR, CDR2 FQNEAQ (reference sequence). With 2 bases clipped from V and 3 bases from J, the junction kept 13 bases outside the gene matches. The CDR3 sequence is CASSLLNRASGVKETQYF. The CDR3 region has the DNA TGTGCCAGCAGCTTACTTAACCGAGCTAGCGGGGTGAAAGAGACCCAGTACTTC. Complete variable domain (other parts from reference TRBV7-9 and TRBJ2-5): DTGVSQNPRHKITKRGQNVTFRCDPISEHNRLYWYRQTLGQGPEFLTYFQNEAQLEKSRLLSDRFSAERPKGSFSTLEIQRTEQGDSAMYLCASSLLNRASGVKETQYFGPGTRLLVL.

V gene TRBV27 combines with J gene TRBJ2-3; 7 bases line up with TRBD1. There are 14 residues in the CDR3. The J segment lost 2 bases and the V segment lost 8 bases, leaving 7 bases of the junction unmatched. Germline-derived CDR1 and CDR2 are MNHEY and SMNVEV (reference sequence). CDR3 in DNA: TGTGCCAGCCACCGGGACAGTTACACAGATACGCAGTATTTT. Translation gives CASHRDSYTDTQYF.

The rearrangement joins TRBV6-5 to TRBJ1-3; D is possibly TRBD1 (5 bases). The CDR3 covers 13 residues. V dropped 2 bases and J dropped 4 bases, with 6 bases sitting between them. CDR1 is MNHEY and CDR2 is SVGAGI in the germline V gene. This chain's CDR3 is CASSYGQGNTIYF. DNA for the CDR3: TGTGCCAGCAGTTACGGACAAGGAAACACCATATATTTT.

The DNA of the CDR3 is TGTGCCAGCGAGAAGGGGACAGCCCGTTTTTTTGGCTACACCTTC. Translating gives CASEKGTARFFGYTF. V usage is TRBV19 and J usage is TRBJ1-2, with TRBD1 identical over 7 bases. The germline V gene has CDR1 LNHDA and CDR2 SQIVND (reference sequence). The V and J ends lost 9 bases and 7 bases, in that order; junction bases with no gene match: 17. CDR3 length: 15 residues.

This clone was counted a few times. The chain joins TRBV7-8 to TRBJ2-7; 7 nucleotides match TRBD1. Trimming at V came to 2 bases and at J to 0 bases, leaving 4 bases not matched to a gene. This CDR3 contains 15 residues. The V gene's germline CDR1 is SGHVS and CDR2 FQNEAQ. CDR3 nucleotide sequence: TGTGCCAGCAGCTTAAAAGGGGGCGCCTCCTACGAGCAGTACTTC. It is translated as CASSLKGGASYEQYF. The full variable domain, in which reference TRBV7-8 and TRBJ2-7 provide the parts outside the CDR3, is GAGVSQSPRYKVAKRGQDVALRCDPISGHVSLFWYQQALGQGPEFLTYFQNEAQLDKSGLPSDRFFAERPEGSVSTLKIQRTQQEDSAVYLCASSLKGGASYEQYFGPGTRLTVT.

This clone was counted only a few times. The CDR3 protein is CASDQTGKSEAFF. DNA of the CDR3: TGTGCCAGCGACCAGACAGGGAAATCTGAAGCTTTCTTT. The chain has TRBV12-3 or TRBV12-4 and TRBJ1-1; 7 bases fit TRBD1. The CDR3 is made up of 13 amino acids. The junction had 9 bases not matched to a gene; V was cut back by 8 bases and J by 6 bases.

With respect to this clone: This specimen includes other DNA sequences encoding the same CDR3. This rearrangement joins TRBV28 to TRBJ2-5; D gene unclear. The germline V gene has CDR1 MDHEN and CDR2 SYDVKM. The CDR3 is made up of 11 amino acids. V was trimmed by 4 bases and J by 5 bases, leaving 5 bases between them. The CDR3 spells CASSSGETQYF. CDR3 bases: TGTGCCAGCAGTTCCGGGGAGACCCAGTACTTC.

V usage is TRBV7-3 and J usage is TRBJ2-2, with D tentatively TRBD1 (6 bases). V lost 3 bases and J lost 1, with 12 bases in between. Germline V gene data show CDR1 as SGHTA and CDR2 as FQGTGA. There are 16 residues in the CDR3. The CDR3 here is CASSFQGSGNTGELFF. The CDR3 coding sequence is TGTGCCAGCAGCTTCCAGGGGTCGGGGAACACCGGGGAGCTGTTTTTT.

This sequence joins TRBV3-1 (or the pseudogene TRBV3-2) and TRBJ1-1; D remains unclear. CDR1 is LGHDT, CDR2 YNNKEL, per germline (reference sequence). This CDR3 contains 14 residues. V lost 0 bases and J lost 10, with 15 bases in between. Written as DNA, the CDR3 is TGTGCCAGCAGCCAAGAGAGTGTCAGCCTAGGAGCTTTCTTT. Its protein is CASSQESVSLGAFF.

The chain recombines TRBV10-3 with TRBJ2-7; D remains unclear. The germline V gene has CDR1 ENHRY and CDR2 SYGVKD. V gave up 4 bases and J gave up 1 base, with 17 bases separating them. The CDR3 runs to 16 residues. The CDR3 reads CAISGNSAHSSYEQYF. The DNA of the CDR3 is TGTGCCATCAGTGGGAACAGTGCTCATAGTTCCTACGAGCAGTACTTC.

The chain joins TRBV19 to TRBJ1-4; TRBD1 is a possible D gene (6 bases). Between the trimmed V and J ends, which lost 5 bases and 3 bases, there was a span of 16 bases. The CDR3 contains 16 residues. Germline CDR1 and CDR2: LNHDA and SQIVND (reference sequence). This chain's CDR3 is CASSGGATPANEKLFF. The CDR3 DNA reads as TGTGCCAGTAGTGGGGGGGCTACCCCAGCTAATGAAAAACTGTTTTTT.

CDR3 coding DNA: TGTGCCAGCAACTACAGGGGGCTTAATTCACCCCTCCACTTT. It yields the protein CASNYRGLNSPLHF. The genes are TRBV27 and TRBJ1-6; 9 positions agree with TRBD1. The CDR3 covers 14 residues. From germline, CDR1 is MNHEY and CDR2 SMNVEV (reference sequence). J was trimmed by 6 bases and V by 7 bases; bases with no gene match: 4.

The CDR3: CASSEGEVDRGRGYTF. The CDR3 DNA is TGTGCCAGCAGTGAAGGGGAGGTGGACAGGGGGCGCGGCTACACCTTC. The V and J genes are TRBV2 and TRBJ1-2, with 11 bases lining up with TRBD1. Germline trimming cut 1 base from V and 8 bases from J; bases unmatched to any gene: 9. CDR1 SNHLY and CDR2 FYNNEI come from the germline V gene. This CDR3 comprises 16 residues.

The rearrangement joins TRBV7-3 to TRBJ2-2; TRBD2 matches 14 bases. Germline V CDR1 and CDR2: SGHTA, FQGTGA. The length of the CDR3 is 20 residues. J gave up 4 bases and V 0 bases, and 10 bases lay outside the gene matches. The CDR3 loop is CASSLTGPGLAGEGTGELFF. In DNA, the CDR3 is TGTGCCAGCAGCTTAACTGGCCCGGGACTAGCGGGAGAGGGCACCGGGGAGCTGTTTTTT.

The chain links TRBV19 to TRBJ1-1, with 8 nucleotides matching TRBD1. This CDR3 has 14 residues. Trimming cost V 5 bases and J 5 bases; bases outside gene matches: 7. Germline V gene data show CDR1 as LNHDA and CDR2 as SQIVND (reference sequence). CDR3 in DNA: TGTGCCAGTAGTTGGGCAGGGGGCAAAACTGAAGCTTTCTTT. Encoded protein: CASSWAGGKTEAFF.

This clone was detected only once. The chain couples TRBV28 to TRBJ1-5, with a tentative D call TRBD1 (6 bases). The germline V gene has CDR1 MDHEN and CDR2 SYDVKM. The CDR3 is 15 residues long. The V end was cut by 2 bases, the J end by 6 bases, with 14 bases between. The CDR3 nucleotides are TGTGCCAGCAGTTTAAGGCAGGGAGGGGGTCAGCCCCAGCATTTT. Its translation is CASSLRQGGGQPQHF.

The chain carries TRBV10-3 and TRBJ2-3, with D perhaps matching TRBD1 (8 bases). This CDR3 region has 16 residues. Trimming left V 2 bases short and J 8 bases short, with 20 bases between. The germline gives CDR1 ENHRY, CDR2 SYGVKD. CDR3 residues: CAISEGGQGGGGTQYF. The CDR3 DNA is TGTGCCATCAGTGAGGGCGGACAGGGAGGGGGTGGTACGCAGTATTTT.

The J gene is TRBJ1-1, the V gene TRBV7-3, with D perhaps matching TRBD1 (5 bases). CDR1 is SGHTA and CDR2 is FQGTGA in the germline V gene. V was cut by 8 bases and J by 3 bases, with 13 bases left in between. This CDR3 has 13 residues. The CDR3: CASRQGRDTEAFF. CDR3 sequence (DNA): TGTGCCAGCCGGCAGGGTAGGGACACTGAAGCTTTCTTT.

V gene TRBV29-1 combines with J gene TRBJ1-4; a possible D gene is TRBD1 (5 bases). Germline V gene lookup returns CDR1 SQVTM and CDR2 ANQGSEA. V was cut by 7 bases and J by 6 bases, with 12 bases left in between. This CDR3 spans 12 amino acids. The CDR3 is CSGGHLDEKLFF. In DNA form, the CDR3 reads TGCAGCGGAGGACATTTGGATGAAAAACTGTTTTTT.

The chain has TRBV6-2 or TRBV6-3 and TRBJ2-7; TRBD1 matches at 8 bases. V gave up 6 bases and J gave up 6 bases; unmatched junction bases: 4. The germline gives CDR1 MNHEY, CDR2 SVGEGT. This CDR3 spans 12 amino acids. CDR3 sequence reads: CASSPRGREQYF. The CDR3 DNA is TGTGCCAGCAGCCCCAGGGGGCGCGAGCAGTACTTC.